This T cell receptor beta chain was recovered during a study of blood T cell repertoires in COVID-19. As for the study in general: The United States, Italy and Spain provided the acute and convalescent COVID-19 samples. Sample material is recorded as cDNA or gDNA derived from T cells, B-cell-depleted T cells, or PBMCs.

Authors' analysis steps: Researchers report that nucleated cell counts were estimated from reference gene primer amplification. Repertoires were generated with immunoSEQ multiplex PCR, while TCRdb's copy carries only in-frame clones and drops some. From that table come the V and J calls and clone size; the DNA was used to work out D and trimming. Here the sample spans 95,000 to 120,000 clones, approximately 80% being singletons. CDR1 is SGHAT and CDR2 is FQDESV in the germline V gene (reference sequence). The CDR3 contains 16 residues. Trimming took 0 bases from V and 6 from J; bases not matched to a gene: 7.

The sample was peripheral blood. The receptor comes from a woman in her 70s with acute or convalescent COVID-19. The rearrangement joins TRBV11-1 to TRBJ1-1; 10 nucleotides agree with TRBD1. CDR3 DNA: TGTGCCAGCAGCTTAGCCGGGACAGGGGAGACTGCTGAAGCTTTCTTT. Residues: CASSLAGTGETAEAFF.